This TCR beta chain originates from a study of cytomegalovirus exposure and HLA in healthy donors. This CDR3 contains 15 residues. Germline V gene data show CDR1 as SGHNT and CDR2 as YENEEA. The V segment lost 4 bases and the J segment 6 bases; nucleotides outside the gene matches: 10. PCR used 60 Vbeta primers and 13 Jbeta primers. Here immunoSEQ multiplex PCR was the method, and the copy in TCRdb shows in-frame clones only, minus some. The sample yields over 150,000 clones, 80% seen once. The receptor's source is a woman aged 40 to 50 in good health and CMV-seropositive. The sequenced sample was PBMCs. The J gene is TRBJ1-1, the V gene TRBV11-3, with 8 bases that match TRBD1. For the CDR3, the DNA is TGTGCCAGCAGCTACCCTAGACAGGGGACGTCTGAAGCTTTCTTT. Translated, it gives CASSYPRQGTSEAFF.